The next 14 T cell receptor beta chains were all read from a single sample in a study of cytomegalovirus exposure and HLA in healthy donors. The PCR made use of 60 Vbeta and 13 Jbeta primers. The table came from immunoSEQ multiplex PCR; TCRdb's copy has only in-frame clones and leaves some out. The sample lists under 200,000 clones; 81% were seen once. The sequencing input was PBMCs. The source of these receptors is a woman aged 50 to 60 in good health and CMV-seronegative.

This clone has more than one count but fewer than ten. As DNA, the CDR3 is TGTGCCAGCAACCCGGGCCGACAGGTCCGGGGCAATCAGCCCCAGCATTTT. Protein: CASNPGRQVRGNQPQHF. The chain is built from TRBV28 and TRBJ1-5; maybe TRBD1 (6 bases). Trimming removed 7 bases from V and 2 bases from J, with 21 bases in between. This CDR3 is 17 amino acids long. Germline CDR1 reads MDHEN; CDR2 reads SYDVKM.

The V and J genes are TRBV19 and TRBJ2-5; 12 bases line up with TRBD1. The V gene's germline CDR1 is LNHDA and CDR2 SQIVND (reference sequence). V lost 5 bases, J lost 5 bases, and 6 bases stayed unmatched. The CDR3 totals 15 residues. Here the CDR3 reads CASSSGTGGGETQYF. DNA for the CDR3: TGTGCCAGTAGTTCCGGGACAGGGGGCGGGGAGACCCAGTACTTC.

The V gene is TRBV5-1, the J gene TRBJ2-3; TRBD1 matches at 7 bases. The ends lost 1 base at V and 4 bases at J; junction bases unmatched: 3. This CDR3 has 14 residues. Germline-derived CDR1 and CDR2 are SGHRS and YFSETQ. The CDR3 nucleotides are TGCGCCAGCAGCTTGTTACAGGGGTCAGATACGCAGTATTTT. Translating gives CASSLLQGSDTQYF.

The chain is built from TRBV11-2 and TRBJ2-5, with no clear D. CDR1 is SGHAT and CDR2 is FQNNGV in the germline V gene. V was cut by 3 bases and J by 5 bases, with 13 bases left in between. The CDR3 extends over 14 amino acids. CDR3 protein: CASSFGSPGETQYF. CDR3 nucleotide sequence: TGTGCCAGCAGCTTCGGGTCACCCGGGGAGACCCAGTACTTC.

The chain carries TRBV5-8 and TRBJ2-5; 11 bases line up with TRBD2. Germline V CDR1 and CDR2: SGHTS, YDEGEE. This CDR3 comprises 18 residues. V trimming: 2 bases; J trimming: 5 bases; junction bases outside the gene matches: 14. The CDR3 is CASSFGLSGRVVYETQYF. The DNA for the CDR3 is TGTGCCAGCAGCTTCGGCCTTAGCGGGAGGGTGGTATATGAGACCCAGTACTTC.

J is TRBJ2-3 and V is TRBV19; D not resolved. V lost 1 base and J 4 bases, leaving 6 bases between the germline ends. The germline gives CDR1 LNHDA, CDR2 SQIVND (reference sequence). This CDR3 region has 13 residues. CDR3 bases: TGTGCCAGTAGTATAGTTCCCGCAGATACGCAGTATTTT. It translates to CASSIVPADTQYF.

The CDR3 protein is CASRGGTTNTGELFF. The CDR3 DNA reads as TGTGCCAGCCGCGGGGGGACCACGAACACCGGGGAGCTGTTTTTT. V gene TRBV5-4 combines with J gene TRBJ2-2; TRBD2 matches 8 bases. This CDR3 spans 15 amino acids. The V gene end was trimmed by 7 bases and the J gene end by 0 bases; junction bases not matched to a gene: 5. Germline V gene sequence: CDR1 SGHNT, CDR2 YYREEE (reference sequence).

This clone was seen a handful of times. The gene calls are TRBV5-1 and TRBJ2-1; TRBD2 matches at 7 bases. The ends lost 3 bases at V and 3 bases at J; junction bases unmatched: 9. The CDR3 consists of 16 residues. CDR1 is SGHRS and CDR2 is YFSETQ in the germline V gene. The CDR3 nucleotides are TGCGCCAGCAGCTATAGGGCGGGAGAGCACTACAATGAGCAGTTCTTC. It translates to CASSYRAGEHYNEQFF.

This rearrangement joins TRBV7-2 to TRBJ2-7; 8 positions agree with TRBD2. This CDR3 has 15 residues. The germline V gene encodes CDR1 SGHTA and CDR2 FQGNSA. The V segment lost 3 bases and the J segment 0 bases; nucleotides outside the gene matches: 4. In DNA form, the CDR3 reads TGTGCCAGCAGCTTTTCGCGGGAGGTCTCCTACGAGCAGTACTTC. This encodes CASSFSREVSYEQYF.

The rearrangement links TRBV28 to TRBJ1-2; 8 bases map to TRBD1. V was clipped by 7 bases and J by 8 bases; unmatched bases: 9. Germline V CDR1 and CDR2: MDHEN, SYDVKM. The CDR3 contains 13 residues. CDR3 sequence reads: CASIKTGAGGYTF. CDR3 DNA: TGTGCCAGCATAAAGACAGGGGCGGGAGGCTACACCTTC.

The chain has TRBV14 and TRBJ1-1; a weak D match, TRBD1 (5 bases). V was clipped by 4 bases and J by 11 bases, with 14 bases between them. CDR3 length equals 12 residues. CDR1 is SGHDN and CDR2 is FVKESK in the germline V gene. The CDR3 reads CASSRSGRDAFF. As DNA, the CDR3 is TGTGCCAGCAGCCGAAGCGGGAGGGACGCTTTCTTT. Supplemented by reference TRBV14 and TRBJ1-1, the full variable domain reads EAGVTQFPSHSVIEKGQTVTLRCDPISGHDNLYWYRRVMGKEIKFLLHFVKESKQDESGMPNNRFLAERTGGTYSTLKVQPAELEDSGVYFCASSRSGRDAFFGQGTRLTVV.

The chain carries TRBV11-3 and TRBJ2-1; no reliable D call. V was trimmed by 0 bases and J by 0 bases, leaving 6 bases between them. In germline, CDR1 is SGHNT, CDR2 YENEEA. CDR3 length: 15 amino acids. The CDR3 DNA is TGTGCCAGCAGCTTAGAGGAGAGCTCCTACAATGAGCAGTTCTTC. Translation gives CASSLEESSYNEQFF.

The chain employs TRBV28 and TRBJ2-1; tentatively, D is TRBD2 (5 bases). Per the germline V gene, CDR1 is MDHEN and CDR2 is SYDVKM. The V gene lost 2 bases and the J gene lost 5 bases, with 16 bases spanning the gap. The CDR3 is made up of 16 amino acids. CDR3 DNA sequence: TGTGCCAGCAGTTTACCCGGCGGATTGAGGGACAATGAGCAGTTCTTC. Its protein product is CASSLPGGLRDNEQFF.

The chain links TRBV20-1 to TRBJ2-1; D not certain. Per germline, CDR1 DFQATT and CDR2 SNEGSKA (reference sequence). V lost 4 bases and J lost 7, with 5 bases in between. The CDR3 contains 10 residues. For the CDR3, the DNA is TGCAGTGCTACGGGTAATGAGCAGTTCTTC. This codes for CSATGNEQFF.